The 26 T cell receptor beta chains given below trace back to one sample, sequenced in a study of blood T cell repertoires in COVID-19. TCRdb's table, derived via immunoSEQ multiplex PCR, lists solely in-frame clones and lacks some. This table has 35,000 to 50,000 clones, 90% appearing once. Specimen: peripheral blood. Receptors originate from a man between 45 and 60 years old with active COVID-19.

This chain connects TRBV29-1 to TRBJ1-6; D may be TRBD1 (6 bases). V shed 6 bases and J shed 5 bases, with 11 bases lying between them. This CDR3 has 13 residues. In germline, CDR1 is SQVTM, CDR2 ANQGSEA. CDR3 amino acids: CSVRQADNSPLHF. CDR3 coding DNA: TGCAGCGTCAGACAGGCCGATAATTCACCCCTCCACTTT.

Written as DNA, the CDR3 is TGTGCCAGCAGCCATAGCGCCTTTACAGGGAGGGGCACTGAAGCTTTCTTT. Translation gives CASSHSAFTGRGTEAFF. J is TRBJ1-1 and V is TRBV3-1 (or the pseudogene TRBV3-2); D perhaps matches TRBD1 (6 bases). V dropped 3 bases and J dropped 4 bases, with 21 bases sitting between them. Germline CDR1 reads LGHDT; CDR2 reads YNNKEL (reference sequence). The CDR3 extends over 17 amino acids.

CDR3 DNA: TGTGCCAGCAGTCCCACAGGGCGTGGAGGTCAGCCCCAGCATTTT. As protein: CASSPTGRGGQPQHF. The chain recombines TRBV6-2 or TRBV6-3 with TRBJ1-5; a weak D match, TRBD1 (6 bases). CDR1 and CDR2 (germline): MNHEY, SVGEGT. V was shortened by 5 bases and J by 6 bases, with 17 bases between the two germline ends. This CDR3 region has 15 residues.

This chain connects TRBV27 to TRBJ1-2, with 9 bases that match TRBD1. The junction had 8 bases not matched to a gene; V was cut back by 6 bases and J by 6 bases. The CDR3 has 14 residues. Germline loops: CDR1 MNHEY, CDR2 SMNVEV (reference sequence). This CDR3 reads CASRPTGGGNGYTF. CDR3 coding DNA: TGTGCCAGCAGGCCTACAGGGGGCGGGAATGGCTACACCTTC.

In its sample, this clone was seen a few times. The V gene is TRBV19, the J gene TRBJ2-3; 12 bases are shared with TRBD2. Germline-derived CDR1 and CDR2 are LNHDA and SQIVND (reference sequence). V shed 2 bases, J shed 6 bases, and the junction held 6 bases outside the gene matches. The CDR3 covers 16 residues. DNA of the CDR3: TGTGCCAGTAGTATAATAGCTAGCGGGGGGGTTGATACGCAGTATTTT. This gives the protein CASSIIASGGVDTQYF.

The chain links TRBV7-9 to TRBJ1-2; TRBD1 is a possible D gene (6 bases). The V end was cut by 7 bases, the J end by 5 bases, with 14 bases between. From germline, CDR1 is SEHNR and CDR2 FQNEAQ (reference sequence). The CDR3 has 13 amino acids. The CDR3 is CASTPDREYGYTF. DNA for the CDR3: TGTGCCAGCACTCCGGACAGAGAATATGGCTACACCTTC.

V usage is TRBV10-3 and J usage is TRBJ1-1, with 8 bases identical to TRBD1. This CDR3 contains 14 residues. The ends lost 10 bases at V and 0 bases at J; junction bases unmatched: 7. Per the germline V gene, CDR1 is ENHRY and CDR2 is SYGVKD. CDR3 loop: CATADRVMNTEAFF. The CDR3 DNA is TGTGCCACCGCGGACAGGGTGATGAACACTGAAGCTTTCTTT.

This chain links TRBV18 with TRBJ2-2; 8 bases match TRBD2. Trimming removed 0 bases from V and 6 bases from J; junction bases left unmatched: 6. CDR1 is KGHSH and CDR2 is LQKENI in the germline V gene. The CDR3 covers 16 residues. The CDR3, as DNA: TGTGCCAGCTCACCACCGGATAGCGGGGTAGCCGGGGAGCTGTTTTTT. Its protein product is CASSPPDSGVAGELFF.

The rearrangement links TRBV14 to TRBJ1-1, with a tentative D call TRBD1 (5 bases). Germline-derived CDR1 and CDR2 are SGHDN and FVKESK. V lost 1 base, J lost 0 bases, and 9 bases lay in between. The CDR3 spans 15 residues. CDR3 protein: CASSQGRVLNTEAFF. Here the CDR3 DNA reads TGTGCCAGCAGCCAAGGCAGGGTTTTGAACACTGAAGCTTTCTTT.

A single count supports this clone. The chain joins TRBV2 to TRBJ2-2, with D maybe TRBD1 (6 bases). Germline loops: CDR1 SNHLY, CDR2 FYNNEI. This CDR3 has 16 amino acids. Trimming took off 4 bases at V and 7 bases at J, with 19 bases between the two ends. CDR3 sequence reads: CASSVPTGVMVGELFF. CDR3 bases: TGTGCCAGCAGTGTCCCGACAGGCGTAATGGTCGGGGAGCTGTTTTTT.

The chain is built from TRBV5-5 and TRBJ2-6; D not certain. Germline assignment: CDR1 SGHKS and CDR2 YYEKEE (reference sequence). The V end lost 4 bases, the J end lost 0 bases, and 11 bases lay between the germline ends. This CDR3 is built from 16 residues. In nucleotides, the CDR3 is TGTGCCAGCAGCCGCGTCGCCCCCTCTGGGGCCAACGTCCTGACTTTC. This translates into CASSRVAPSGANVLTF.

V gene TRBV2 combines with J gene TRBJ1-3, with a weak D call TRBD1 (6 bases). This CDR3 has 13 residues. The germline CDR1 and CDR2 sequences are SNHLY and FYNNEI. Trimming stripped 7 bases from V and 4 bases from J, with 11 bases between. CDR3 amino acids: CASKVGQGNTIYF. The CDR3 bases are TGTGCCAGCAAGGTCGGACAGGGAAACACCATATATTTT.

Remarks on this clone: Compared with germline, one end of the junction differs, possibly owing to a read error. The V call is TRBV7-7, the J call TRBJ2-5; tentative D call: TRBD2 (5 bases). This CDR3 is built from 14 residues. The germline V gene encodes CDR1 SSHAT and CDR2 FNYEAQ (reference sequence). CDR3 sequence (DNA): TGTGCTAGCAGCTTCGGACTCCGGGGAGAGACCCAGTACTTC. Its translation: CASSFGLRGETQYF.

The V and J genes are TRBV14 and TRBJ2-1; a possible D gene is TRBD2 (5 bases). CDR1 and CDR2 from the germline V gene are SGHDN and FVKESK. Trimming removed 3 bases at V and 1 base at J, with 16 bases between. CDR3 length: 17 residues. In nucleotides, the CDR3 is TGTGCCAGCAGCCAGGCATCCATCGGACTTTCCTACAATGAGCAGTTCTTC. Its protein is CASSQASIGLSYNEQFF.

This chain uses TRBV6-6 with TRBJ2-7, with D perhaps matching TRBD1 (6 bases). Trimming left V 1 base short and J 2 bases short, with 9 bases between. Germline V gene data show CDR1 as MNHNY and CDR2 as SVGAGI (reference sequence). The CDR3 is made up of 14 amino acids. The CDR3 sequence is CASSYLTGPYEQYF. The CDR3 region has the DNA TGTGCCAGCAGTTACTTGACAGGTCCCTACGAGCAGTACTTC.

The count of this clone is one. J is TRBJ2-3 and V is TRBV11-2; TRBD2 is a possible D gene (6 bases). The length of the CDR3 is 16 residues. The germline V gene encodes CDR1 SGHAT and CDR2 FQNNGV. V was clipped by 8 bases and J by 7 bases, with 25 bases between them. CDR3 bases: TGTGCCAGCCACAGCTTATCGGGGGTTCTGAGGAATACGCAGTATTTT. It yields the protein CASHSLSGVLRNTQYF.

The rearrangement links TRBV24-1 to TRBJ2-2, with 7 bases fitting TRBD1. Germline-derived CDR1 and CDR2 are KGHDR and SFDVKD. The V segment lost 4 bases and the J segment 2 bases; nucleotides outside the gene matches: 9. This CDR3 is 17 amino acids long. Here the CDR3 DNA reads TGTGCCACCAGTGAGGTTCCTAGGACAGGCAACACCGGGGAGCTGTTTTTT. Protein product: CATSEVPRTGNTGELFF.

This chain connects TRBV2 to TRBJ1-2, with D unclear. Trimming took off 0 bases at V and 10 bases at J, with 9 bases between the two ends. CDR3 length equals 12 residues. Germline lookup yields CDR1 SNHLY and CDR2 FYNNEI. CDR3 bases: TGTGCCAGCAGTGAAGCCGGGTCCGACTACACCTTC. Protein product: CASSEAGSDYTF.

V and J are TRBV7-9 and TRBJ2-6; maybe TRBD1 (6 bases). Deletions cut 2 bases from V and 2 bases from J, with 10 bases between. Germline V CDR1 and CDR2: SEHNR, FQNEAQ (reference sequence). The CDR3 has 16 residues. The CDR3 DNA follows: TGTGCCAGCAGCTTATACAGGGTGGCTGGGGCCAACGTCCTGACTTTC. Protein: CASSLYRVAGANVLTF.

The chain couples TRBV21-1 to TRBJ1-2; TRBD1, the table's D call, lacks a check against the DNA. TRBV21-1 counts as a pseudogene. The CDR3 sequence is 16 residues long. Here the CDR3 DNA reads TGTGCCAGCAGCAAAGATGGCACAGGGGATCGGGATGGCTACACCTTC. Its protein product is CASSKDGTGDRDGYTF.

The gene calls are TRBV11-1 and TRBJ1-6, with TRBD1 matching over 10 bases. V trimming: 5 bases; J trimming: 7 bases; junction bases outside the gene matches: 5. The CDR3 is 15 amino acids. Looked up from germline, CDR1 is SGHAT and CDR2 is FQDESV (reference sequence). CDR3 loop: CASSRDRGYNSPLHF. DNA of the CDR3: TGTGCCAGCAGCCGGGACAGGGGCTACAATTCACCCCTCCACTTT. Variable domain in full (rest from reference TRBV11-1 and TRBJ1-6): EAEVAQSPRYKITEKSQAVAFWCDPISGHATLYWYRQILGQGPELLVQFQDESVVDDSQLPKDRFSAERLKGVDSTLKIQPAELGDSAMYLCASSRDRGYNSPLHFGNGTRLTVT.

CDR3 in amino acids: CASSLREGRSPLHF. CDR3 DNA: TGCGCCAGCAGCTTGAGGGAGGGGAGATCACCCCTCCACTTT. The chain carries TRBV5-1 and TRBJ1-6; weak D call: TRBD1 (5 bases). The CDR3 has 14 residues. The germline V and J ends were trimmed by 1 base and 10 bases, with 12 bases remaining between them. Germline lookup yields CDR1 SGHRS and CDR2 YFSETQ. Full variable domain (outside the CDR3, taken from reference TRBV5-1 and TRBJ1-6): KAGVTQTPRYLIKTRGQQVTLSCSPISGHRSVSWYQQTPGQGLQFLFEYFSETQRNKGNFPGRFSGRQFSNSRSEMNVSTLELGDSALYLCASSLREGRSPLHFGNGTRLTVT.

The rearrangement uses TRBV4-1 and TRBJ2-3; tentative D call: TRBD1 (6 bases). This CDR3 is 15 amino acids long. V shed 0 bases and J shed 8 bases, with 15 bases lying between them. In germline, CDR1 is MGHRA, CDR2 YSYEKL. The chain's CDR3 is CASSQDDNEGVTQYF. In DNA, the CDR3 is TGCGCCAGCAGCCAAGATGATAACGAGGGGGTTACGCAGTATTTT.

The rearrangement links TRBV2 to TRBJ2-7; perhaps TRBD2 as D (5 bases). Germline V lookup: CDR1 SNHLY, CDR2 FYNNEI. This CDR3 has 14 residues. Trimming left V 8 bases short and J 2 bases short, with 16 bases between. Here the CDR3 reads CASALEAFPYEQYF. The CDR3 bases are TGTGCCAGCGCCCTGGAGGCCTTCCCCTACGAGCAGTACTTC.

This clone was counted a single time. The chain carries TRBV3-1 (or the pseudogene TRBV3-2) and TRBJ2-6; the match to TRBD2 covers 8 bases. V lost 5 bases to trimming and J lost 0 bases; unmatched junction nucleotides: 9. The V gene's germline CDR1 is LGHDT and CDR2 YNNKEL (reference sequence). The CDR3 runs 18 residues. CDR3 in amino acids: CASSSAGGRYSGANVLTF. Here the CDR3 DNA reads TGTGCCAGCAGCTCCGCGGGGGGCCGCTACTCTGGGGCCAACGTCCTGACTTTC.

The V and J genes are TRBV5-1 and TRBJ2-2; a possible D gene is TRBD1 (5 bases). The CDR3 extends over 14 amino acids. V lost 3 bases to trimming and J lost 1 base, with 7 bases between them. The germline V gene encodes CDR1 SGHRS and CDR2 YFSETQ. CDR3 residues: CASSSTGNTGELFF. In DNA, the CDR3 is TGCGCCAGCAGCTCCACAGGGAACACCGGGGAGCTGTTTTTT.